This T cell receptor beta chain was obtained from a study of CD8 T cells in ankylosing spondylitis. TCRdb called the 5' RACE reads again in MiXCR, with one record for every CDR3 protein. Counted here are around 280,000 distinct CDR3 sequences, around 18% occurring once; the ten biggest clones make up roughly 8%. Germline CDR1 is LNHDA and CDR2 is SQIVND (reference sequence). There are 15 residues in the CDR3. V gave up 3 bases and J gave up 3 bases, with 14 bases separating them. The clonotype originates from a male donor with ankylosing spondylitis or in good health (not recorded which). Source material: blood, either unsorted or a sorted T cell fraction (not recorded which). This chain links TRBV19 with TRBJ2-5; tentative D call: TRBD2 (6 bases). Here the CDR3 reads CASSIGGQNEETQYF. CDR3 DNA sequence: TGTGCCAGTAGTATCGGGGGTCAGAACGAAGAGACCCAGTACTTC.